Following are 3 T cell receptor beta chains from one sample sequenced in a study of OX40 agonist ivuxolimab in advanced cancers. Method: immunoSEQ multiplex PCR; TCRdb's copy keeps in-frame clones and lacks some. In the table there are 59,000 or so clones, around 82% of which are singletons. The sample here was CD4+ or CD8+ T cells sorted from blood, taken in a trial of the OX40 agonist ivuxolimab. The source of these receptors is an adult with an advanced solid tumor such as melanoma, head and neck, liver or kidney cancer.

This CDR3 is CAPPSGQNSYNSPLHF. CDR3 sequence (DNA): TGTGCCCCCCCATCGGGACAGAACTCCTATAATTCACCCCTCCACTTT. V is TRBV5-6 and J is TRBJ1-6, with 7 bases identical to TRBD1. CDR1 is SGHDT, CDR2 YYEEEE, per germline. With V trimmed by 10 bases and J by 0 bases, 10 bases remained unmatched. There are 16 residues in the CDR3.

The chain joins TRBV30 to TRBJ1-1, with unresolved D. Germline assignment: CDR1 GTSNPN and CDR2 SVGIG (reference sequence). There are 12 residues in the CDR3. The CDR3 DNA follows: TGTGCTGCTCTGCGTAGGGACACTGAAGCTTTCTTT. Its translation: CAALRRDTEAFF.

The J gene is TRBJ1-2, the V gene TRBV2; TRBD1 matches 8 bases. Looked up from germline, CDR1 is SNHLY and CDR2 is FYNNEI. V shed 8 bases, J shed 8 bases, and the junction held 16 bases outside the gene matches. The CDR3 runs to 15 residues. CDR3: CASGDGTGRVFGYTF. The CDR3 DNA follows: TGTGCCAGCGGGGACGGGACAGGAAGAGTCTTCGGCTACACCTTC.